This TCR beta chain was retrieved from a study of Ad26.COV2.S vaccination and SARS-CoV-2 variants (dated by TCRdb to 2020 to 2022). With respect to the entire study: Vaccine-arm donors came from COV1001, a multicentre, randomized, double-blind, placebo-controlled phase I-IIa trial of Ad26.COV2.S in healthy adults. The TCR-sequenced set comprised about 32 samples: approximately 19 Ad26.COV2.S vaccine recipients, 5 placebo recipients and 8 SARS-CoV-2 convalescent individuals. Dosing of Ad26.COV2.S was intramuscular, at either 5x10^10 or 1x10^11 viral particles, delivered as one shot or as two shots spaced 56 days apart. Investigators remained blinded to trial group allocation during experiments and outcome assessment. Sequencing of the TCRbeta repertoire served to evaluate the specificity and breadth of SARS-CoV-2-reactive T cell receptors following Ad26.COV2.S vaccination. Trial participants were randomized into five groups of five, in which low-dose or high-dose Ad26.COV2.S was given once or twice, or placebo was given on both occasions. Findings and caveats that apply to the study as a whole: Compared with placebo recipients, Ad26.COV2.S recipients showed higher spike-specific TCR breadth (P = 0.0014). Non-spike TCR breadth was comparable between vaccine and placebo recipients, consistent with the vaccine containing only spike. The authors noted that total T cell responses may have been underestimated by the TCR breadth and depth analyses. The study was not powered for comparison of responses between vaccine doses or regimens. Substantial breadth of spike-specific CD8+ and CD4+ T cell responses was reported after vaccination.

From cysteine to phenylalanine, the CDR3 is 16 amino acids long. The entry retains the CDR3 DNA only, 48 bases that are in frame from base 1. Trimming removed 0 bases from V and 7 bases from J, leaving 16 bases between the germline ends. The germline V gene (reference sequence) yields SEHNR for CDR1 and FQNEAQ for CDR2. The meaning of the sample's treatment or condition label: some 19 received Ad26.COV2.S at low or high dose, single or two shots; about 5 received placebo; per-sample allocation not given. Repertoires of vaccine and placebo recipients were sequenced from samples taken on day 63 after the first injection. Between 29 July and 7 August 2020, Cohort 1b enrolled 25 adults aged 18-55 years at one site in Boston, USA. Ad26.COV2.S was a replication-incompetent adenovirus type 26 vector that expressed a prefusion-stabilized SARS-CoV-2 spike protein derived from the original Wuhan strain. TCRbeta CDR3 regions were sequenced with the immunoSEQ Assay. After extraction, genomic DNA underwent amplification by bias-controlled multiplex PCR, followed by high-throughput sequencing. Regarding the original processing steps: To quantify the absolute abundance of every unique TCRbeta CDR3 region, sequences were collapsed and filtered. T cell fraction was estimated by normalizing TCRbeta template counts to usable DNA, with usable DNA measured through amplification of reference genes found in all nucleated cells. Repertoire TCRs were annotated as SARS-CoV-2-specific when V gene, CDR3 amino acid sequence and J gene were exactly matched to a known reactive TCR set. MIRA supplied the reference SARS-CoV-2 TCR set, which was filtered for enrichment in COVID-19-positive ImmuneCODE repertoires so that public or cross-reactive TCRs were removed. Drawing on the MIRA antigens, annotated TCRs were analysed further at the level of specific ORF or position within ORF. Breadth was defined as annotated unique rearrangements over total unique productive rearrangements; depth was the summed frequency of those rearrangements. Two-sided Wilcoxon rank-sum tests were applied when comparing TCR breadth between groups. TCRdb holds this immuneACCESS table with in-frame rearrangements only. Some clones are missing; in checked studies, unresolved V genes explain under half, and the rest has no known cause. V and J calls and clone size come straight from that table; D and trimming were deduced from the DNA. This sample gives over 400,000 clones in total; around 91% of them show up just once. The top ten hold under 4.5% of the sample.

To note about this clone: It has no known antigen specificity. Per-base quality was not reported, and no clone a single base away is much larger than it.

The clonotype comes from a person aged 18-60 years who received the Ad26.COV2.S COVID-19 vaccine or a placebo. The rearrangement joined TRBV7-9 to TRBJ2-1, with the D gene not confidently named. The material sequenced was peripheral blood, taken in a trial of Ad26.COV2.S vaccine versus placebo. The base sequence is TGTGCCAGCAGCTTAGCCCCCCAGTTAAGAACGAATGAGCAGTTCTTC. Its protein is CASSLAPQLRTNEQFF.